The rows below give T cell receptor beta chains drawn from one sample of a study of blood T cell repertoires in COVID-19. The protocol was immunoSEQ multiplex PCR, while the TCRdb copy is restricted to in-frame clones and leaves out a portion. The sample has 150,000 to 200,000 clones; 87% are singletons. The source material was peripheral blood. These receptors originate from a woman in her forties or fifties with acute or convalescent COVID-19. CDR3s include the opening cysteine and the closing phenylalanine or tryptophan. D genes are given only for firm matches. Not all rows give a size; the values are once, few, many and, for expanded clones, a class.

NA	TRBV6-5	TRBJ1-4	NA	CASSNRNEKLFF	TGTGCCAGCAGTAACAGGAATGAAAAACTGTTTTTT
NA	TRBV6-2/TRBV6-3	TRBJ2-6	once	CASSFPWASSGANVLTF	TGTGCCAGCAGTTTTCCCTGGGCCTCCTCTGGGGCCAACGTCCTGACTTTC
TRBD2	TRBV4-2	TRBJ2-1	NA	CASSQVAGGAQYREQFF	TGTGCCAGCAGCCAAGTAGCGGGGGGGGCTCAGTACAGGGAGCAGTTCTTC
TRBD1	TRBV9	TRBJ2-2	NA	CASTRRGTGTNGELFF	TGTGCCAGCACCCGTAGGGGGACAGGGACGAACGGGGAGCTGTTTTTT
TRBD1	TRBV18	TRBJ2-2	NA	CASSGGTGVNTGELFF	TGTGCCAGCTCCGGTGGGACAGGGGTGAACACCGGGGAGCTGTTTTTT
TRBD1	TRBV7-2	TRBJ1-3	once	CASSVTGADTIYF	TGTGCCAGCAGCGTGACAGGGGCGGACACCATATATTTT
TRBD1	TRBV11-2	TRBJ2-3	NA	CASSSLDRVYDTQYF	TGTGCCAGCAGCTCCTTAGACAGGGTCTATGATACGCAGTATTTT
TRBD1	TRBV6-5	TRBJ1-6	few	CASTLRDRNSPLHF	TGTGCCAGCACCCTCCGGGACAGAAATTCACCCCTCCACTTT
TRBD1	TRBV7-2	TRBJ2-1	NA	CASSKRQGANEQFF	TGTGCCAGCAGCAAACGACAGGGGGCGAATGAGCAGTTCTTC
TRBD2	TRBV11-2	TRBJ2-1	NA	CASSLGLAGGPTSYNEQFF	TGTGCCAGCAGCTTGGGACTAGCGGGAGGCCCAACCTCCTACAATGAGCAGTTCTTC
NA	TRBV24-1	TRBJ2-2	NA	CATSGGPPNTGELFF	TGTGCCACCAGTGGGGGCCCCCCGAACACCGGGGAGCTGTTTTTT
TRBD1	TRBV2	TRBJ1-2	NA	CASNGYRGLGAGYTF	TGTGCCAGCAACGGGTACAGGGGGCTGGGGGCTGGCTACACCTTC